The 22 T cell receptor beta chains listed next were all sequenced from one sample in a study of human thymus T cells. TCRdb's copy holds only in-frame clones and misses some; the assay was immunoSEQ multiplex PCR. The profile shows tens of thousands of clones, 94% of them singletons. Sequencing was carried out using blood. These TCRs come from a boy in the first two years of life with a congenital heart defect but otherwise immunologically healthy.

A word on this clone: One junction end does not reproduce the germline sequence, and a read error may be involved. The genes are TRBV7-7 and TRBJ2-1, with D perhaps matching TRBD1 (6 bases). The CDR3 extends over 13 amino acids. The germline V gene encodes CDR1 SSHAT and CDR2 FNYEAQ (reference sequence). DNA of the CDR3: TGTGCTAGCAGCTTAGGGGCAGACAGGGAGCAGTTCTTC. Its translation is CASSLGADREQFF.

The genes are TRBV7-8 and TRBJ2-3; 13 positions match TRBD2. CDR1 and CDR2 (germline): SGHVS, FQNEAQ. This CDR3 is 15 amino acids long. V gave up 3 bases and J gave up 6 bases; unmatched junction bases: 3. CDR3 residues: CASSFTSGGADTQYF. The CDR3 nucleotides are TGTGCCAGCAGCTTTACTAGCGGGGGGGCCGATACGCAGTATTTT.

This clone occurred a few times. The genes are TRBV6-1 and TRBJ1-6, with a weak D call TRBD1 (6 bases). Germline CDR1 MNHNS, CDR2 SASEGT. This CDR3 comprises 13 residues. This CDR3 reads CAGGGLYNSPLHF. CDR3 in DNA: TGTGCAGGAGGGGGACTCTATAATTCACCCCTCCACTTT.

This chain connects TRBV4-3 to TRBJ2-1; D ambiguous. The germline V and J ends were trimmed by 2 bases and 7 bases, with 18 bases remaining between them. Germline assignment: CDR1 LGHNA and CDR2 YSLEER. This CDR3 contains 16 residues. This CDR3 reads CASSQFTRNYLNEQFF. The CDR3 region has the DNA TGCGCCAGCAGCCAATTCACTCGAAACTATTTAAATGAGCAGTTCTTC.

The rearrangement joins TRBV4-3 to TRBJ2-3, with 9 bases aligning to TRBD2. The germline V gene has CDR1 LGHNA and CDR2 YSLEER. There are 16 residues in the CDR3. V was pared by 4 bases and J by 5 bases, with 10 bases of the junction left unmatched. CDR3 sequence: CASSLQAGGRLDTQYF. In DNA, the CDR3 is TGCGCCAGCAGCCTCCAAGCGGGGGGCCGATTAGATACGCAGTATTTT.

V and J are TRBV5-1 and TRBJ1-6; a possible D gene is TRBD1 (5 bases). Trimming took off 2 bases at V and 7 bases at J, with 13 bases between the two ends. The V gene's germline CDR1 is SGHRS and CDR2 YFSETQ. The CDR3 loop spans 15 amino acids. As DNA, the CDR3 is TGCGCCAGCAGCTTTACCAGGGCTGAGAATTCACCCCTCCACTTT. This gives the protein CASSFTRAENSPLHF.

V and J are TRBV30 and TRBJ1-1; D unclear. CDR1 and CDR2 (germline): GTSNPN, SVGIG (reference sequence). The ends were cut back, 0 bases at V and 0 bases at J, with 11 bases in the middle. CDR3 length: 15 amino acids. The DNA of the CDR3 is TGTGCCTGGAGTGTAGGGTTTTTTTTGAACACTGAAGCTTTCTTT. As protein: CAWSVGFFLNTEAFF.

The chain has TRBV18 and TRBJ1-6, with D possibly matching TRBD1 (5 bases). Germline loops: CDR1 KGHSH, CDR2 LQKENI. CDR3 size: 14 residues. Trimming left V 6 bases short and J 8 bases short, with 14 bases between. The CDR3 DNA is TGTGCCAGCTCTCCGACGGGGGGGGATTCACCCCTCCACTTT. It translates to CASSPTGGDSPLHF.

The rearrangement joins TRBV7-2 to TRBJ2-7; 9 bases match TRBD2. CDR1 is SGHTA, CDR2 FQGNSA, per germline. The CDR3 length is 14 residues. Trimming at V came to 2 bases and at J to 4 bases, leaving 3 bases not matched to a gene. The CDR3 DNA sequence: TGTGCCAGCAGCTTAAGCGGGGGGCCATACGAGCAGTACTTC. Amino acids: CASSLSGGPYEQYF.

CDR3 DNA: TGTGCCATCAGCCCCGGGGGGACAGGGGGCACTGAAGCTTTCTTT. Its protein product is CAISPGGTGGTEAFF. The chain employs TRBV10-3 and TRBJ1-1, with 11 bases that match TRBD1. The ends lost 6 bases at V and 4 bases at J; junction bases unmatched: 7. Germline CDR1 is ENHRY and CDR2 is SYGVKD. The CDR3 has 15 residues.

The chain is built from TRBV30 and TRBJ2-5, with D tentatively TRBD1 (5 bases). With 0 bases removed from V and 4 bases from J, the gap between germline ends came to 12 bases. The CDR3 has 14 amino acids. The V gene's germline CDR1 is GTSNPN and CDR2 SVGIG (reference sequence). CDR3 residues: CAWSVGRERETQYF. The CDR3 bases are TGTGCCTGGAGTGTGGGCAGGGAACGAGAGACCCAGTACTTC.

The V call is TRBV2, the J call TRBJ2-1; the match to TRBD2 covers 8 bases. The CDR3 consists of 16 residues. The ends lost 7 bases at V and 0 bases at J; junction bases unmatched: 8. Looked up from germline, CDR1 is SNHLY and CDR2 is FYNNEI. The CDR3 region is CASMWRGATSYNEQFF. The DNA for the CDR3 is TGTGCCAGCATGTGGCGGGGGGCTACCTCCTACAATGAGCAGTTCTTC.

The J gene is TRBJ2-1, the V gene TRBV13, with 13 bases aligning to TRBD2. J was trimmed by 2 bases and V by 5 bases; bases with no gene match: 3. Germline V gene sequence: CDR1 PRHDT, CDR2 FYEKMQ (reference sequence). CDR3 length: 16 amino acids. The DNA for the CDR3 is TGTGCCAGCAGCCCTACTAGCGGGGGGGCCTACAATGAGCAGTTCTTC. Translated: CASSPTSGGAYNEQFF.

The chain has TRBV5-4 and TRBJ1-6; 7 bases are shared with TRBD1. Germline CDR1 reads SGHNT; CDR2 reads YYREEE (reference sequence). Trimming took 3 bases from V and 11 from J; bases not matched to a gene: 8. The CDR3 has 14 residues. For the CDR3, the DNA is TGTGCCAGCAGCTACGACAGGGTGCGCACACCCCTCCACTTT. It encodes CASSYDRVRTPLHF.

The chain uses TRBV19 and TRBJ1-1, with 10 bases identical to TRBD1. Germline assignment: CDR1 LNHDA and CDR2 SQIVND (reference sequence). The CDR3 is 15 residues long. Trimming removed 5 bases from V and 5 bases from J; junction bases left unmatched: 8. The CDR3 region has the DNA TGTGCCAGTAGTCTAGGACAGGGGGGTTCGACTGAAGCTTTCTTT. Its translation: CASSLGQGGSTEAFF.

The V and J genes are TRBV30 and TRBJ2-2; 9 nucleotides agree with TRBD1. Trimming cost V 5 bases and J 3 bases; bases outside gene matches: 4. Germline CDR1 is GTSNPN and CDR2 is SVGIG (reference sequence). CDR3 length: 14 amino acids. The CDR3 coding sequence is TGTGCCTGGGACAGGGGGTTAGACACCGGGGAGCTGTTTTTT. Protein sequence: CAWDRGLDTGELFF.

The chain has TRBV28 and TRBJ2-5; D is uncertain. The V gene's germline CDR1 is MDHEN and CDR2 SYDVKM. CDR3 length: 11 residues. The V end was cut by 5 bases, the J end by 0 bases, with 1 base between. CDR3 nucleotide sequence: TGTGCCAGCAGTCACCAAGAGACCCAGTACTTC. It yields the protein CASSHQETQYF.

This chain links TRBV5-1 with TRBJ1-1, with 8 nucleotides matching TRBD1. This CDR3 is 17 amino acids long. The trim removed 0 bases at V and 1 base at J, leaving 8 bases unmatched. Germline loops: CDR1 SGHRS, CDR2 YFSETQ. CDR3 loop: CASSLGQGARRNTEAFF. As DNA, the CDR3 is TGCGCCAGCAGCTTGGGGCAGGGGGCGAGGAGGAACACTGAAGCTTTCTTT.

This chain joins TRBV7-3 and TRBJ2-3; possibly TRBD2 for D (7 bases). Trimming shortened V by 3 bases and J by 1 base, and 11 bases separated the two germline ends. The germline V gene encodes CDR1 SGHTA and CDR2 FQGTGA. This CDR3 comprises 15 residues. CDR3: CASSFGGAGTDTQYF. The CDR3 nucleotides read TGTGCCAGCAGCTTTGGGGGGGCCGGCACAGATACGCAGTATTTT. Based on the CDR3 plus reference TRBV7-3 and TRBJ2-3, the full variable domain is GAGVSQTPSNKVTEKGKYVELRCDPISGHTALYWYRQSLGQGPEFLIYFQGTGAADDSGLPNDRFFAVRPEGSVSTLKIQRTERGDSAVYLCASSFGGAGTDTQYFGPGTRLTVL.

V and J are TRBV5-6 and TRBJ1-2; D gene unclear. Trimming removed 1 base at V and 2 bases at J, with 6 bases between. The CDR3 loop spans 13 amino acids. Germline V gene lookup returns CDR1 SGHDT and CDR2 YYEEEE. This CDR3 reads CASSLTVNYGYTF. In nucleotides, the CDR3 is TGTGCCAGCAGCTTGACAGTAAACTATGGCTACACCTTC.

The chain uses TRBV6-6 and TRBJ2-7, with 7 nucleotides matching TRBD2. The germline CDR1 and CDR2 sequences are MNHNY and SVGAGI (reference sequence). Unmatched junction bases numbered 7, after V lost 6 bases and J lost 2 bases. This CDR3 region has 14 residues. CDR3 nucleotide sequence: TGTGCCAGCAGAAGGACTAGTCTTCCCTACGAGCAGTACTTC. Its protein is CASRRTSLPYEQYF.

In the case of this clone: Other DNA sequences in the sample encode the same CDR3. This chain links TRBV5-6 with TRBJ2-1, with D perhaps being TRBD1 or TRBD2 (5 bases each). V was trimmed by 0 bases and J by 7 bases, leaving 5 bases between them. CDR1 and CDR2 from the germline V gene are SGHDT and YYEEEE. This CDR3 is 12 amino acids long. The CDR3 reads CASSLGGNEQFF. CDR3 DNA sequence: TGTGCCAGCAGCTTGGGGGGGAATGAGCAGTTCTTC. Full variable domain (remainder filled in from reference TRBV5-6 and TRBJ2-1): DAGVTQSPTHLIKTRGQQVTLRCSPKSGHDTVSWYQQALGQGPQFIFQYYEEEERQRGNFPDRFSGHQFPNYSSELNVNALLLGDSALYLCASSLGGNEQFFGPGTRLTVL.